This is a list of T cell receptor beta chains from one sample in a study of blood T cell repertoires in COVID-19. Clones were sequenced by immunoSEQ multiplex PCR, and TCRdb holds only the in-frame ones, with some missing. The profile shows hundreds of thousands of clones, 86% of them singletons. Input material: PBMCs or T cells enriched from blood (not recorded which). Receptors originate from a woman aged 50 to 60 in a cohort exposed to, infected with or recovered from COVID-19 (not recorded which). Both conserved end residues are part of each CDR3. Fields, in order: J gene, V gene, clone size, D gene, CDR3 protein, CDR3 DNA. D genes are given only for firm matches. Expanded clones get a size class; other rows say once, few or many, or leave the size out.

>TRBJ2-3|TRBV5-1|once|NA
CASRHSGSDTQYF
TGCGCCAGCAGACATTCAGGCTCTGATACGCAGTATTTT
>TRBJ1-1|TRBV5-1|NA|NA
CASSLGPTGTEAFF
TGCGCCAGCAGCTTGGGGCCGACGGGAACTGAAGCTTTCTTT
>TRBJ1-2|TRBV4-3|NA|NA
CASSQEDSGNNYGYTF
TGCGCCAGCAGCCAAGAGGACTCCGGGAATAACTATGGCTACACCTTC
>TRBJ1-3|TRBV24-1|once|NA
CATSDFPSGNTIYF
TGTGCCACCAGTGATTTCCCTTCTGGAAACACCATATATTTT
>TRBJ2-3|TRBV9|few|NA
CASSAGRGWGTDTQYF
TGTGCCAGCAGCGCAGGACGGGGGTGGGGCACAGATACGCAGTATTTT
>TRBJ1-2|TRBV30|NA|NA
CAWSVHSGIYGYTF
TGTGCCTGGAGTGTACATTCAGGGATCTATGGCTACACCTTC
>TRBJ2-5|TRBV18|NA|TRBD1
CASSPGTGETQYF
TGTGCCAGCTCACCAGGGACAGGGGAGACCCAGTACTTC
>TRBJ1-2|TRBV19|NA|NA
CASSIFRMTNYGYTF
TGTGCCAGTAGTATTTTTAGGATGACAAACTATGGCTACACCTTC
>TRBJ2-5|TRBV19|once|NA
CASSTPSGQTEETQYF
TGTGCCAGTAGTACACCCTCAGGACAGACCGAAGAGACCCAGTACTTC
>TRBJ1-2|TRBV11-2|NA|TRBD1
CASSLQQGLASFGLGYTF
TGTGCCAGCAGCTTGCAACAGGGGCTGGCTTCCTTTGGACTTGGCTACACCTTC
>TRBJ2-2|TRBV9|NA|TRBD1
CASSGSSGGTGELFF
TGTGCCAGCAGCGGCTCCTCAGGGGGCACCGGGGAGCTGTTTTTT
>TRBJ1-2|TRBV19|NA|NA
CASSIQGYGYTF
TGTGCCAGTAGTATCCAGGGGTATGGCTACACCTTC
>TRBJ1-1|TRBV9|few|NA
CASSPYGAVAGAEAFF
TGTGCCAGCAGCCCGTACGGGGCCGTGGCGGGAGCTGAAGCTTTCTTT
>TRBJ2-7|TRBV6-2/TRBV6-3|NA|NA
CASSYGLGLQYEQYF
TGTGCCAGCAGTTACGGCCTGGGACTTCAATACGAGCAGTACTTC
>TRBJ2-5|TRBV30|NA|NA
CAWSVGGAVETQYF
TGTGCCTGGAGTGTGGGGGGGGCAGTAGAGACCCAGTACTTC
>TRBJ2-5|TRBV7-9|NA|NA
CASRRDTQETQYF
TGTGCCAGCCGCCGGGACACTCAAGAGACCCAGTACTTC
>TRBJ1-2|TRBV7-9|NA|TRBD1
CASSIPTGGDYGYTF
TGTGCCAGCAGTATACCTACAGGGGGGGACTATGGCTACACCTTC
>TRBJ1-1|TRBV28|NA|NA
CASSFPGLNTEAFF
TGTGCCAGCAGTTTTCCGGGGTTGAACACTGAAGCTTTCTTT
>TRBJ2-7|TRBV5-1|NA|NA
CASSLKTEDYEQYF
TGCGCCAGCAGCCTTAAAACGGAGGACTACGAGCAGTACTTC
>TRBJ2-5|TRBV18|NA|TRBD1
CASSPRGQGRETQYF
TGTGCCAGCTCACCAAGGGGACAGGGACGCGAGACCCAGTACTTC
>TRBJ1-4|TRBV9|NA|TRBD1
CASSARDRGNEKLFF
TGTGCCAGCAGCGCCAGGGACAGGGGCAATGAAAAACTGTTTTTT
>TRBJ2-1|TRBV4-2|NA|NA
CASSRYRGDNEQFF
TGTGCCAGCAGCCGCTATAGGGGTGACAATGAGCAGTTCTTC
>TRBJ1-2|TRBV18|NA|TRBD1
CASSPGQGASNYGYTF
TGTGCCAGCTCTCCGGGACAGGGGGCATCAAACTATGGCTACACCTTC
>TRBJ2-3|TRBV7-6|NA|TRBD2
CASSSRTSGTDTQYF
TGTGCCAGCAGCTCAAGGACTAGCGGCACAGATACGCAGTATTTT
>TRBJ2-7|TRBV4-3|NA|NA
CASSQETVGTYEQYF
TGCGCCAGCAGCCAAGAAACGGTCGGTACCTACGAGCAGTACTTC
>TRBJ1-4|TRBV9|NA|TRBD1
CASSARQGFHEKLFF
TGTGCCAGCAGCGCTCGACAGGGCTTCCATGAAAAACTGTTTTTT
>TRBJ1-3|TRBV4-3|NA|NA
CASSQTASGNSGNTIYF
TGCGCCAGCAGCCAAACGGCTTCCGGGAACTCTGGAAACACCATATATTTT
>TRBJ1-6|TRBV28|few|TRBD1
CASSSTGVNSPLHF
TGTGCCAGCAGTTCGACAGGGGTTAATTCACCCCTCCACTTT
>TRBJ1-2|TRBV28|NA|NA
CASNPGDTYGYTF
TGTGCCAGCAACCCCGGGGACACCTATGGCTACACCTTC
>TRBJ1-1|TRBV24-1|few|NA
CATSDVMNTEAFF
TGTGCCACCAGTGATGTAATGAACACTGAAGCTTTCTTT
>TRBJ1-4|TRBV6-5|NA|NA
CASSYGPGNEKLFF
TGTGCCAGCAGTTACGGCCCAGGGAATGAAAAACTGTTTTTT
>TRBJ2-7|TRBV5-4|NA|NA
CASSADPGPRRDF
TGTGCCAGCAGCGCGGACCCGGGACCTCGGAGGGACTTC
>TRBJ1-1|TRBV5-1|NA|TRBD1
CASSLDRGLTEAFF
TGCGCCAGCAGCTTGGACAGGGGGTTAACTGAAGCTTTCTTT
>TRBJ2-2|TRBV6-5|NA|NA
CASSLDRNTGELFF
TGTGCCAGCAGTCTGGACAGAAACACCGGGGAGCTGTTTTTT
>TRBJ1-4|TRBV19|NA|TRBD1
CASSIQGAPEKLFF
TGTGCCAGTAGTATACAGGGGGCCCCTGAAAAACTGTTTTTT
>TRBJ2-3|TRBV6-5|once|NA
CASSSPRGGDDTQYF
TGTGCCAGCAGTTCCCCTAGGGGGGGTGACGATACGCAGTATTTT
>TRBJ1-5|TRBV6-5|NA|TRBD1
CASSKGQGPTQPQHF
TGTGCCAGTTCCAAGGGACAGGGGCCAACTCAGCCCCAGCATTTT
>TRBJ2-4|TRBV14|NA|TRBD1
CASSHGGVDRGKNIQYF
TGTGCCAGCAGCCATGGAGGGGTGGACAGGGGCAAAAACATTCAGTACTTC
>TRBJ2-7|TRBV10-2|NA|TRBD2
CASGSGGPYEQYF
TGCGCCAGCGGCAGCGGGGGCCCCTACGAGCAGTACTTC
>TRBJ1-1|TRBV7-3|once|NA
CASSLTRVGTEAFF
TGTGCCAGCAGCTTAACGAGGGTGGGCACTGAAGCTTTCTTT
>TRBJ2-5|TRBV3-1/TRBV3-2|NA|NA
CASSQAATEETQYF
TGTGCCAGCAGCCAAGCCGCCACAGAAGAGACCCAGTACTTC
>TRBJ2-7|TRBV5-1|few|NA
CASGRVSGEQYF
TGCGCCAGCGGGCGGGTGTCCGGGGAGCAGTACTTC
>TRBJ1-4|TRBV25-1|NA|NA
CASSDSLTNEKLFF
TGTGCCAGCAGTGACTCTTTAACTAATGAAAAACTGTTTTTT
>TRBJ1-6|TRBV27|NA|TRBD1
CASSFRQGPTYNSPLHF
TGTGCCAGCAGTTTCAGACAGGGGCCAACCTATAATTCACCCCTCCACTTT
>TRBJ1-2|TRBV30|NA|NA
CAVRGYTGYGYTF
TGTGCCGTTCGAGGGTATACGGGCTATGGCTACACCTTC
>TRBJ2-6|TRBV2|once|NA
CASERLRGTSGANVLTF
TGTGCCAGCGAAAGGCTTCGGGGGACGTCTGGGGCCAACGTCCTGACTTTC
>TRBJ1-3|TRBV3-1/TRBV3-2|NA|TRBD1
CASSQGTGLYTIYF
TGTGCCAGCAGCCAAGGGACAGGGTTGTACACCATATATTTT
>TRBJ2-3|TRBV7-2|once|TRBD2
CASTASSGGRDTQYF
TGTGCCAGCACCGCCTCTAGCGGGGGCCGCGATACGCAGTATTTT
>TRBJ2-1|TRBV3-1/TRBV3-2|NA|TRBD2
CASSQDLAGEGEQFF
TGTGCCAGCAGCCAAGATCTAGCGGGGGAAGGTGAGCAGTTCTTC
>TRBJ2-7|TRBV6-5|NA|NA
CASRVDTSYEQYF
TGTGCCAGCAGAGTCGACACCTCCTACGAGCAGTACTTC
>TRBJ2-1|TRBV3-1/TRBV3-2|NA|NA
CASSQAGPYNEQFF
TGTGCCAGCAGCCAGGCGGGACCTTACAATGAGCAGTTCTTC
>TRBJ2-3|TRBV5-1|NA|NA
CASSLVRSTDTQYF
TGCGCCAGCAGCCTTGTACGGTCCACAGATACGCAGTATTTT
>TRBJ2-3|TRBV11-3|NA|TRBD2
CASSSYSGAADTQYF
TGTGCCAGCAGCTCTTATAGCGGGGCAGCAGATACGCAGTATTTT
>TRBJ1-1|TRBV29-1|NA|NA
CSVYDRMNTEAFF
TGCAGCGTTTATGACAGGATGAACACTGAAGCTTTCTTT
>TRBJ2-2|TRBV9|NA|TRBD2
CASSGYESLAGHDTGELFF
TGTGCCAGCAGCGGATATGAAAGTCTAGCGGGGCATGACACCGGGGAGCTGTTTTTT
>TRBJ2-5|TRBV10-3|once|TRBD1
CAISETRDRMVGKTQYF
TGTGCCATCAGTGAGACTAGGGACAGGATGGTTGGGAAGACCCAGTACTTC
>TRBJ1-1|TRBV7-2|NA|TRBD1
CASSLKLGTGGEAFF
TGTGCCAGCAGCTTGAAGTTGGGGACAGGGGGCGAAGCTTTCTTT
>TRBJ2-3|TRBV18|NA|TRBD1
CASSPKGGNADTQYF
TGTGCCAGCTCCCCTAAAGGGGGCAACGCAGATACGCAGTATTTT
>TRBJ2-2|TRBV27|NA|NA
CASSLSTPGYSGELFF
TGTGCCAGCAGTTTATCGACCCCGGGATACAGCGGGGAGCTGTTTTTT